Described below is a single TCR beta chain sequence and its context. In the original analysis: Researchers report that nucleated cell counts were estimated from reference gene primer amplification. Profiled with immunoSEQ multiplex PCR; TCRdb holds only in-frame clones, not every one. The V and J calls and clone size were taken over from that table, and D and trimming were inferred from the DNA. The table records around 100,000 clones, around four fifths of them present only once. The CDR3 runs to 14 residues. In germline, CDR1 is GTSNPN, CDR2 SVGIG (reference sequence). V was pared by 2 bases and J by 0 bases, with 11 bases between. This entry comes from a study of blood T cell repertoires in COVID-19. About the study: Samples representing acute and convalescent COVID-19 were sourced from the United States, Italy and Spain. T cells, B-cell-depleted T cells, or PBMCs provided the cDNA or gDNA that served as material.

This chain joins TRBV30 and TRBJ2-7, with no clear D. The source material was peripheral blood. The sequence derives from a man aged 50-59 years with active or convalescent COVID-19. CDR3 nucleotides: TGTGCCTGGAGTCCGCCCCCGGGCTCCTACGAGCAGTACTTC. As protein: CAWSPPPGSYEQYF.